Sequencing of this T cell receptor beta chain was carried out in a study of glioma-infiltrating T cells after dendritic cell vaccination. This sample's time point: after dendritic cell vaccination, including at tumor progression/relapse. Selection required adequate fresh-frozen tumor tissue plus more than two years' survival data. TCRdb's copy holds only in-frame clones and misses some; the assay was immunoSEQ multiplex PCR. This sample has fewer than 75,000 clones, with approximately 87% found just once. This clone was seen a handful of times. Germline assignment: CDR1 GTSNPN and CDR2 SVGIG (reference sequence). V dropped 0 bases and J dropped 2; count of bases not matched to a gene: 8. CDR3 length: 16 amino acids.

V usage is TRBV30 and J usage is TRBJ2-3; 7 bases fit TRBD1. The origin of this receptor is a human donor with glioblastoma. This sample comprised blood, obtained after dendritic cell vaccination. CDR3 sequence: CAWSVLQDRHTDTQYF. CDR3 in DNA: TGTGCCTGGAGTGTACTCCAGGACAGGCACACAGATACGCAGTATTTT. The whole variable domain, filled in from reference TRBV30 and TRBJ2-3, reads SQTIHQWPATLVQPVGSPLSLECTVEGTSNPNLYWYRQAAGRGLQLLFYSVGIGQISSEVPQNLSASRPQDRQFILSSKKLLLSDSGFYLCAWSVLQDRHTDTQYFGPGTRLTVL.